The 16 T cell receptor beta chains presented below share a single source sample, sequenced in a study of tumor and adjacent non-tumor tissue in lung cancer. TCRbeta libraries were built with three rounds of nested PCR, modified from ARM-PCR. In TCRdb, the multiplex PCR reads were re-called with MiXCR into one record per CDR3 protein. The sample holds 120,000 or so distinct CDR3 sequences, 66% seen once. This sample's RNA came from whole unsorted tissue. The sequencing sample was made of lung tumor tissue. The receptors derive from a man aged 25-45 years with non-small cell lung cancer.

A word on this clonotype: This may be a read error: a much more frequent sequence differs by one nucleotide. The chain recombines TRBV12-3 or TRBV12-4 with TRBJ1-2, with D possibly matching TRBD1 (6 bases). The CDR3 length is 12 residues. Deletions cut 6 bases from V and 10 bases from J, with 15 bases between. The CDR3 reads CASRSGVVDYTF. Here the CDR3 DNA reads TGTGCCAGCAGATCAGGGGTTGTGGACTACACCTTC.

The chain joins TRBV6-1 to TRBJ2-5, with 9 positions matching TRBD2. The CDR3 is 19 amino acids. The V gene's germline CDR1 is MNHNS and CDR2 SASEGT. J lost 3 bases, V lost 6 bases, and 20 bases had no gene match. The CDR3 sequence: CASSKAWYSGSGLEETQYF. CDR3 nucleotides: TGTGCCAGCAGCAAAGCCTGGTATAGCGGGAGTGGTTTGGAAGAGACCCAGTACTTC.

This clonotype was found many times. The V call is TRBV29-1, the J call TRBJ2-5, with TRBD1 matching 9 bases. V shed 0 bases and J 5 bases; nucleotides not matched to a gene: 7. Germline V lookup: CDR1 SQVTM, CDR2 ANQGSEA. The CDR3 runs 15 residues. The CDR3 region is CSVEDLHGTGETQYF. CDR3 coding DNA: TGCAGCGTTGAAGATCTTCATGGGACAGGGGAGACCCAGTACTTC.

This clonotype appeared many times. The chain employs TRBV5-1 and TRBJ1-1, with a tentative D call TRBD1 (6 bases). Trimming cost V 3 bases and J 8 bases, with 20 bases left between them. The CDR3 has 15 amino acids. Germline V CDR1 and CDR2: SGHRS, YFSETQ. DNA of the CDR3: TGCGCCAGCAGCTCCGAATCGGGACAAGGCTCCGAAGCTTTCTTT. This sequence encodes CASSSESGQGSEAFF.

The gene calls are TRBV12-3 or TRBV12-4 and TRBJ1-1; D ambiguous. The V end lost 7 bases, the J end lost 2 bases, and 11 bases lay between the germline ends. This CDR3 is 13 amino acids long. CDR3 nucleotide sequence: TGTGCCAGCAATGTCGAGACTAACACTGAAGCTTTCTTT. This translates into CASNVETNTEAFF.

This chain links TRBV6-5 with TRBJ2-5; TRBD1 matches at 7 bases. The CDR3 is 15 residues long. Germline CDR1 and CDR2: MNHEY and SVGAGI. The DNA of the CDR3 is TGTACCGGCAGGGGGACCGGGACAAGTGGAGAGACCCAGTACTTC. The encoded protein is CTGRGTGTSGETQYF.

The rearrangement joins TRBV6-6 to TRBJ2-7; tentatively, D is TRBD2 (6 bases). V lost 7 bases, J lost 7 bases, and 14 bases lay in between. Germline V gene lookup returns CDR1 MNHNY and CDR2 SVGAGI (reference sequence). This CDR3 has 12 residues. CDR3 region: CASNPQGREQYF. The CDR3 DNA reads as TGTGCCAGCAACCCCCAAGGGAGGGAGCAGTACTTC.

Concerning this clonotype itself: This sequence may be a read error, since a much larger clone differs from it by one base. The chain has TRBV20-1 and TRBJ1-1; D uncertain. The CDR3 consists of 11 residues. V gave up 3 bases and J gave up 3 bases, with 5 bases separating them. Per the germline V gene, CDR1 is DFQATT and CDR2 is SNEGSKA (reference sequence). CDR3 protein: CSARIDTEAFF. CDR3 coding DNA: TGCAGTGCTAGGATAGACACTGAAGCTTTCTTT.

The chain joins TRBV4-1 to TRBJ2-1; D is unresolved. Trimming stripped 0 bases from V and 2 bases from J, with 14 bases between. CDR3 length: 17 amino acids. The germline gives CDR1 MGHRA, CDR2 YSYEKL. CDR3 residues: CASSQDFSSRTYNEQFF. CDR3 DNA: TGCGCCAGCAGCCAAGACTTCTCTTCACGTACCTACAATGAGCAGTTCTTC.

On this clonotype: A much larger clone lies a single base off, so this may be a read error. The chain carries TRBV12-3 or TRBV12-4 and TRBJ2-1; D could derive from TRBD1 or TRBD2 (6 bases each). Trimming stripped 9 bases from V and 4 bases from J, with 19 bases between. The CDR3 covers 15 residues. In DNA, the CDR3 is TGTGCCAGAAGATCTCGCGGGACACTATACAATGAGCAGTTCTTC. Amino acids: CARRSRGTLYNEQFF.

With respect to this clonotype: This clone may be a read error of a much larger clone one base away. The CDR3 DNA is TGTGCCAGCAGTGAAACAAAAGGAGAGATCCAGTACTTC. Protein sequence: CASSETKGEIQYF. This chain uses TRBV6-1 with TRBJ2-5; D gene ambiguous. The CDR3 has 13 amino acids. Germline loops: CDR1 MNHNS, CDR2 SASEGT.

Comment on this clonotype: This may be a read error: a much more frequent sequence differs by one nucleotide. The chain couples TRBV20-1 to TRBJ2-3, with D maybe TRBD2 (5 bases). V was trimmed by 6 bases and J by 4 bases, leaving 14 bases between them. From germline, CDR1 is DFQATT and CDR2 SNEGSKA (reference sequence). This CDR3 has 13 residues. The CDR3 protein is CSALRRNADTQYF. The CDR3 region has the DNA TGCAGTGCCCTGCGGAGGAATGCAGATACGCAGTATTTT.

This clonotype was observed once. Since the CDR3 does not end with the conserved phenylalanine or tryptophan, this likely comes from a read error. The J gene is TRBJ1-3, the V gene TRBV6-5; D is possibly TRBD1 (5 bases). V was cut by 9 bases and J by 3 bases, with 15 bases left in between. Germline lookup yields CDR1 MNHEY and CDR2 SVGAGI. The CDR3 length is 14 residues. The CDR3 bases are TGTGCCAGTAGGAAAGGACAAGGTGGAAACACCATATATTCT. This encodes CASRKGQGGNTIYS.

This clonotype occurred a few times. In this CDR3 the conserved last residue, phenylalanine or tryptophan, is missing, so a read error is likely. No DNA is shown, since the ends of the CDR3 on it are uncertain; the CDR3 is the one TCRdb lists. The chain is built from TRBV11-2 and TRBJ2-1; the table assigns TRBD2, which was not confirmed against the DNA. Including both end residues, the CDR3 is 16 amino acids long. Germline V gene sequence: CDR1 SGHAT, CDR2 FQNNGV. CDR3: CASSLYASASYNERFL.

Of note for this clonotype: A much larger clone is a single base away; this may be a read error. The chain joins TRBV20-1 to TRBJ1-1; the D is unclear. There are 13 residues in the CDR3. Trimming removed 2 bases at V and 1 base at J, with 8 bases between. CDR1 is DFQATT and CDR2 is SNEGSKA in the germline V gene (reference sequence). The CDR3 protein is CSARSGRNTEAFF. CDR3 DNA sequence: TGCAGTGCTAGATCCGGCCGGAACACTGAAGCTTTCTTT.

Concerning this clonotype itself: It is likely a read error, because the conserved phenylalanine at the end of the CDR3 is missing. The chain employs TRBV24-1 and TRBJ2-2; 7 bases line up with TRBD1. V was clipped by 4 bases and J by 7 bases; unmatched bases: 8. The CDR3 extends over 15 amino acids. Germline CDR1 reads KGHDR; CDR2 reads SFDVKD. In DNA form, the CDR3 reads TGTGCCACCAGTGACACGACAGGGAAAAGCGGGGAGCTGTTTTCT. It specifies CATSDTTGKSGELFS.